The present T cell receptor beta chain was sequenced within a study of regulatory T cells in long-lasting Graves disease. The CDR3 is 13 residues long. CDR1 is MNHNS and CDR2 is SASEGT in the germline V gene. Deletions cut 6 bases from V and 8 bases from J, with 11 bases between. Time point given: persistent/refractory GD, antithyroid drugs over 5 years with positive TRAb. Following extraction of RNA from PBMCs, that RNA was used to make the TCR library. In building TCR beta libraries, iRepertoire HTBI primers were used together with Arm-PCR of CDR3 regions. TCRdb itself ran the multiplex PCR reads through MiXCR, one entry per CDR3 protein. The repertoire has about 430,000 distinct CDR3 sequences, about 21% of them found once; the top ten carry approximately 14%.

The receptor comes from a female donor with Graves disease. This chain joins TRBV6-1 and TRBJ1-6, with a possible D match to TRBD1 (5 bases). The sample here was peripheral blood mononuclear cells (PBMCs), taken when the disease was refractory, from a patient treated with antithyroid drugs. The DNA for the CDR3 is TGTGCCAGCAGCAGGGACGTCGATTCACCCCTCCACTTT. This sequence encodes CASSRDVDSPLHF.